The clone carrying this T cell receptor (beta chain) was found a few times. What it recognizes is unknown. The data derive from a study of T-cell reconstitution after alpha-beta-depleted transplantation in children. Unique molecular identifiers tagged the TCRbeta library. MiXCR, applied by TCRdb to the PCR reads, yields one record per CDR3 protein. The sample consists of roughly 500,000 distinct CDR3 sequences, roughly a tenth of them appearing once. The study, taken as a whole, reports: As was reported, about two months after transplant, alpha-beta T cells came from several hundred expanded graft clones. High day-60 TCRbeta diversity in some patients came from surviving recipient T cells and thymic progenitors. By one year post-transplant, T-cell counts and diversity largely arose from T cells that were newly produced.

Germline V gene data show CDR1 as SGHRS and CDR2 as YFSETQ. The junction had 11 bases not matched to a gene; V was cut back by 2 bases and J by 5 bases. The CDR3 is 17 residues long. The source was PBMCs, collected before TCRalphabeta/CD19-depleted stem cell transplant. V and J are TRBV5-1 and TRBJ2-5; 11 nucleotides line up with TRBD2. The receptor was isolated from a child aged 2 to 15 with inherited bone marrow failure, due to receive a stem cell transplant. This CDR3 is CASSLITGTSGAETQYF. The CDR3 DNA follows: TGCGCCAGCAGCTTAATAACAGGGACTAGCGGTGCGGAGACCCAGTACTTC.